These 2 T cell receptor beta chains were sequenced from one sample in a study of T cell repertoires in cytomegalovirus infection. MiXCR, run by TCRdb on the reads, gives a single entry per CDR3 protein. The sample includes 900,000 to 950,000 distinct CDR3 sequences, about a third of them seen just once. What these receptors recognize is not known. The sample consisted of cultured CD8+ T cells from PBMCs, taken from culture after CMV antigen stimulation. These TCRs come from a human donor in good health (CMV status not recorded). Some clones in this sample may be carry-over from other donors' samples.

This clonotype has a handful of counts. The chain uses TRBV5-4 and TRBJ2-2; D remains ambiguous. The CDR3 has 15 amino acids. Germline V lookup: CDR1 SGHNT, CDR2 YYREEE (reference sequence). Trimming stripped 0 bases from V and 3 bases from J, with 9 bases between. CDR3: CASSLGLGYTGELFF. In nucleotides, the CDR3 is TGTGCCAGCAGCTTGGGACTGGGATACACCGGGGAGCTGTTTTTT. The full variable domain, in which reference TRBV5-4 and TRBJ2-2 provide the parts outside the CDR3, is ETGVTQSPTHLIKTRGQQVTLRCSSQSGHNTVSWYQQALGQGPQFIFQYYREEENGRGNFPPRFSGLQFPNYSSELNVNALELDDSALYLCASSLGLGYTGELFFGEGSRLTVL.

This chain uses TRBV27 with TRBJ2-7; 7 positions agree with TRBD1. After removal of 2 bases from V and 4 bases from J, the junction contained 8 bases not matched to a gene. CDR1 is MNHEY and CDR2 is SMNVEV in the germline V gene (reference sequence). The CDR3 length is 15 residues. The CDR3 sequence is CASSLRQGVVYEQYF. In nucleotides, the CDR3 is TGTGCCAGCAGTTTAAGACAGGGTGTGGTTTACGAGCAGTACTTC.